Described below is a single TCR beta chain sequence and its context. This clone was counted a few times. What antigen it recognizes has not been identified. Base qualities are not at hand, and no much larger clone is one base apart. Trimming leaves V shorter by 6 bases and J shorter by 5 bases, with the junction holding 8 bases beyond the gene matches. Including the terminal cysteine and phenylalanine, the CDR3 comprises 15 residues. Only the CDR3 part of the read is kept: 45 bases, read in frame from the first base. For CDR1 and CDR2, the germline V gene lists LGHNA and YSLEER. Libraries were built with the immunoSEQ multiplex PCR assay. For the multiplex PCR, a mixture combining 60 forward primers for TCR Vbeta segments and 13 reverse primers for TCR Jbeta segments was used. A multiplex PCR assay on genomic DNA amplified the CDR3 region of rearranged TCR beta genes. The amplified TCR beta libraries were sequenced on the Illumina HiSeq System as 87-base-pair reads. The authors' analysis ran thus. A later analysis tallied around 80 million unique TCR beta chains across the 660 or so repertoires, and some 10 million of those chains were shared by two or more donors. Raw reads were error-corrected and collapsed into unique sequences with a nearest-neighbor algorithm that merged closely related sequences to remove PCR and sequencing errors. To assign V, D and J gene segments, CDR3 sequences were aligned to IMGT reference sequences. For a sequence to be retained, a match of at least six nucleotides to both a V gene segment and a J gene segment was required. A rearrangement was called productive if the CDR3 had no stop codons and remained in frame with V and J, and every other rearrangement was called non-productive. CDR3 was defined according to IMGT convention as the region running from the second conserved V-encoded cysteine to the conserved J-encoded phenylalanine. In an earlier analysis of 500 to 650 of the donors, sequences lacking an unambiguous match to a single V gene segment were excluded. An earlier analysis of fewer than 650 of the donors classified V segments as functional when productive rearrangements were above 56.7% and as segregating when the standard deviation between donors was above 5%. A statistical classification framework was built to diagnose cytomegalovirus status from the catalog of TCR beta chain sequences. In a later analysis, TCR nucleotide sequences were compared against IMGT/GENE-DB human TR gene sequences so that V and J genes could be assigned. In a later analysis, CDR3 sequences and most-parsimonious VDJ recombination scenarios were assigned using the TCRdist pipeline. In a later analysis, each TCR beta chain was defined by its CDR3 amino acid sequence together with its V-gene family, and reads without a unique V-gene family were excluded. A later analysis removed 600 or so highly shared, low-generation-probability nucleotide sequences to deal with suspected cross-contamination and a sequencing artifact. A later analysis calculated a clonal expansion index for each public chain from normalized within-repertoire ranks of inferred template counts. A later analysis computed generation probabilities with a VDJ recombination model fitted to out-of-frame rearrangements, and checked the results against IGoR. A later analysis scored TCR-TCR, TCR-HLA and TCR-CMV co-occurrence with hypergeometric tests, applying a repertoire-size bias correction to TCR pairs. In a later analysis, false discovery rates were estimated by permuting HLA or CMV assignments 20 times. A later analysis grouped co-occurring TCRs with DBSCAN, adding TCRdist sequence similarity when clustering within HLA-allele-positive subsets. Repertoires with fewer than 30,000 or more than 120,000 public chains were left out of co-occurrence clustering, as were about 5 repertoires with anomalous nucleotide sharing. The table was pulled from immuneACCESS by TCRdb, which kept in-frame rearrangements only. Such tables lose some clones; where checked, under half of the loss comes from unresolved V genes, and the rest has no known cause. The DNA gave D and trimming, while V, J and clone size come from that table. This sample lists 180,000 or so clones; roughly 79% were detected once. Clones ranked in the top ten supply over 12% of the sample.

The cohort comprised more than 550 healthy bone marrow donors. At the time of sampling, every cohort member was nominally healthy, though immune exposures that went unrecorded were likely present. The donor was CMV seropositive and was included in the group of almost 300 seropositive cohort members. Each donor provided a peripheral blood sample, and peripheral blood mononuclear cells were used for TCR beta sequencing. Genomic DNA was extracted from the blood cell samples with the Qiagen DNeasy Blood Extraction Kit. The sample comes from a study of cytomegalovirus exposure and HLA in healthy donors (dated by TCRdb to 2015 to 2018). In terms of the full investigation: An earlier analysis of several hundred of the donors reported about 290 Gb of sequence data and around 110 million unique TCR beta sequences from 150 million to 200 million T cells. To predict cytomegalovirus infection status, the study brought together high-throughput TCR immunosequencing, statistical association of individual TCRs with disease status, and machine learning. Among about 410 genotyped donors of the cohort, an average of approximately 200,000 unique TCR beta nucleotide sequences was sequenced per donor, of which about 18% were non-productive. Of the 300 to 500 genotyped donors, 75% to 85% were placed in the genetic ancestry cluster associated with self-reported Caucasian donors. In a later genetic analysis, genome-wide SNP genotypes for about 65% of the 666 donors were used, and that subset was treated as a discovery cohort. An early release covering approximately 600 HLA-typed donors comprised about 300 gigabases of sequencing data and approximately 85 million unique TCR sequences. A separate validation cohort of 90 to 150 different subjects was used in addition to the approximately 610-subject first cohort. The aim of the study was to test whether cataloging public T cell receptors could identify signatures of past pathogen exposure. Using immunosequencing, the study profiled T cell repertoires from around 670 subjects and related those repertoires to cytomegalovirus serostatus. Rather than using new phenotypic data, the later analysis identified candidate immune exposures from TCR beta sequences and from how often those sequences occurred across donors. An earlier analysis of more than 450 of the donors used high-throughput TCR beta sequencing to judge whether each TCR beta V gene segment behaved as functional or pseudogenic. Alongside the repertoire data, information on donor age, sex, ethnicity and CMV serostatus was compiled. Four or five DR-DQ haplotypes were treated as single units for association and clustering because of strong linkage in the cohort. Both class I and class II loci were covered by HLA typing, at four-digit resolution. The number of donors typed differed by locus, with about 629-630 for A, B, C, DRB1 and DQB1, more than 500 for DQA1, 606 for DPA1, and some 450 for DPB1. Every discovery cohort repertoire had been produced on one sequencing platform. A later analysis re-analyzed previously published TCR beta repertoires from 650 to 800 donors and added high-resolution HLA genotyping to study TCR occurrence patterns. Points the paper makes about the study in general: A later genetic analysis reported fewer N-insertions in productive TCRs among donors in an Asian-associated ancestry cluster than the approximately 670-donor mean. A total of fewer than 200 TCR beta chains were listed by the study as associated with cytomegalovirus. According to a later analysis, TCR association rates differed among HLA loci, with DRB1 alleles showing the most associated TCRs and HLA-C alleles showing the fewest. The earlier analysis of a few hundred of the donors excluded approximately 15 rarely observed V segments, including chromosome 9 orphons, because counts were too low. The classifier was reported to diagnose cytomegalovirus status with high specificity and sensitivity in both the original and validation cohorts. In a later analysis, about 16,000 TCR beta sequences were associated with specific HLA alleles at a false discovery rate of 0.05. Some IMGT-functional V segments, including TRBV6-2 and TRBV6-3, could not be distinguished by the 87-base-pair reads and were therefore excluded. According to a later analysis, most CMV-associated TCR beta chains appeared to be HLA-restricted, and the HLA associations seemed to be driven largely by CMV exposure. While some public TCRs were present in many individuals, most TCR sequences turned up only very rarely across donors. Sequencing depth was assumed to be roughly uniform across donors in the presence/absence analyses, though that assumption may not hold. An association between a missense DCLRE1C variant and V-gene and J-gene trimming of TCR beta chains was found in a later genetic analysis and replicated in an independent cohort. Correlated functional status among segregating V segments might be attributable to linkage disequilibrium, but an unknown experimental factor could not be ruled out. Strong co-occurrence of HLA alleles, especially DR and DQ, made assigning TCR associations to individual alleles difficult. CMV serostatus was the only immune exposure information available for the cohort. HLA typing was unavailable for some donors at each locus, so association tests used only the typed subset. A later analysis reported that several top co-occurrence clusters appeared linked to parvovirus B19, influenza, CMV and Epstein-Barr virus. In a later analysis, HLA-associated TCR beta chains showed more clonal expansion and lower generation probabilities than non-associated chains that were equally common. The cohort was sequenced for TCR beta chains only, and without alpha or paired-chain data the features that could be detected were limited. Broadly in line with IMGT annotations, most TCR beta V segments showed up in productive rearrangements about 87% or about 30% of the time in an earlier analysis of under 700 of the donors. The authors suggested that the approach could potentially be generalized to other disease states and immunological phenotypes. In vitro tests confirmed that a few of the cytomegalovirus-associated TCR beta chains recognize cytomegalovirus antigens. A further reported finding was that TCR beta sequences accurately predicted the HLA-A and HLA-B alleles for most subjects in the first cohort. A cluster of highly shared sequence variants was judged likely to be a technical artifact of the sequencing pipeline.

What was sequenced was PBMCs. This TCR was recovered from a man aged 45-60 years in good health and CMV-seropositive. The sequence is built from TRBV4-3 and TRBJ1-5; 9 middle bases align to TRBD1. CDR3 reads: CASSPGTGLYQPQHF. The nucleotide sequence reads TGCGCCAGCAGTCCCGGGACAGGGTTGTATCAGCCCCAGCATTTT.